This T cell receptor (beta chain) was found in a study of blood T cell repertoires in COVID-19. This CDR3 spans 16 amino acids. CDR1 and CDR2 from the germline V gene are SGHNT and YYREEE (reference sequence). V was clipped by 0 bases and J by 3 bases; unmatched bases: 5. This table comes from immunoSEQ multiplex PCR, and its TCRdb copy is limited to in-frame clones, with some not included. The table has roughly 150,000 clones, roughly nine tenths seen once; the top ten hold about 5%. Input material: peripheral blood. This chain connects TRBV5-4 to TRBJ1-1; TRBD1 matches 10 bases. This clonotype was sampled from a human donor in a cohort sampled during active COVID-19. DNA of the CDR3: TGTGCCAGCAGCTTGGCCTCCGGACAGGGGGACACTGAAGCTTTCTTT. Encoded protein: CASSLASGQGDTEAFF.